These T cell receptor beta chains were read from a single sample in a study of cytomegalovirus exposure and HLA in healthy donors. The method was immunoSEQ multiplex PCR; TCRdb's version includes in-frame clones alone and lacks a portion of them. The sample lists 85,000 to 120,000 clones; roughly 77% were seen once. Sequences were obtained from PBMCs. The receptors here all came from a man aged 35 to 55 in good health and CMV-seronegative. CDR3s include the opening cysteine and the closing phenylalanine or tryptophan. A D gene is named only where the DNA matches it firmly. Clone size is not always given. Where it is, it says once, few, many or a class for expanded clones.

size: -
D: -
J: TRBJ2-3
V: TRBV4-2
CDR3: CASSQDYGTDTQYF
DNA: TGTGCCAGCAGCCAAGATTATGGCACAGATACGCAGTATTTT

size: -
D: TRBD1
J: TRBJ1-1
V: TRBV2
CDR3: CASRGQGLTEAFF
DNA: TGTGCCAGCAGAGGACAGGGCCTAACTGAAGCTTTCTTT

size: -
D: -
J: TRBJ1-1
V: TRBV6-6
CDR3: CASSVNRDEAFF
DNA: TGTGCCAGCAGTGTGAACCGCGATGAAGCTTTCTTT

size: -
D: -
J: TRBJ2-2
V: TRBV7-2
CDR3: CASSPQGWDTGELFF
DNA: TGTGCCAGCAGCCCCCAGGGTTGGGACACCGGGGAGCTGTTTTTT

size: -
D: TRBD1
J: TRBJ1-4
V: TRBV6-1
CDR3: CASSRDRDEKLFF
DNA: TGTGCCAGCAGCCGGGACAGGGATGAAAAACTGTTTTTT

size: few
D: TRBD1
J: TRBJ1-1
V: TRBV4-1
CDR3: CASSQDGRGYTEAFF
DNA: TGCGCCAGCAGCCAAGACGGCAGGGGGTACACTGAAGCTTTCTTT

size: once
D: TRBD1
J: TRBJ1-5
V: TRBV19
CDR3: CASAQGQGNQPQHF
DNA: TGTGCCAGTGCACAGGGACAGGGCAATCAGCCCCAGCATTTT

size: -
D: TRBD1
J: TRBJ2-7
V: TRBV7-9
CDR3: CASSFPGTGSYEQYF
DNA: TGTGCCAGCAGCTTTCCCGGGACAGGGTCCTACGAGCAGTACTTC

size: -
D: -
J: TRBJ1-6
V: TRBV4-2
CDR3: CASSQDLEAGSPLHF
DNA: TGTGCCAGCAGCCAAGATCTAGAGGCCGGTTCACCCCTCCACTTT

size: -
D: -
J: TRBJ1-3
V: TRBV28
CDR3: CASSTPTGNTIYF
DNA: TGTGCCAGCAGTACACCGACTGGAAACACCATATATTTT

size: once
D: -
J: TRBJ1-3
V: TRBV5-1
CDR3: CASSMVGASGNTIYF
DNA: TGCGCCAGCAGCATGGTTGGGGCCTCTGGAAACACCATATATTTT

size: few
D: TRBD1
J: TRBJ2-7
V: TRBV25-1
CDR3: CASSGQGTYEQYF
DNA: TGTGCCAGCAGTGGACAGGGCACCTACGAGCAGTACTTC

size: once
D: TRBD2
J: TRBJ2-1
V: TRBV6-1
CDR3: CASSEARLAGSNEQFF
DNA: TGTGCCAGCAGTGAAGCGCGGCTAGCGGGTTCCAATGAGCAGTTCTTC

size: -
D: TRBD1
J: TRBJ2-5
V: TRBV10-3
CDR3: CAISAGTERQETQYF
DNA: TGTGCCATCAGCGCCGGGACAGAAAGACAAGAGACCCAGTACTTC

size: few
D: -
J: TRBJ1-6
V: TRBV5-1
CDR3: CASRIRTDNSPLHF
DNA: TGCGCCAGCAGAATCAGGACAGATAATTCACCCCTCCACTTT

size: -
D: TRBD1
J: TRBJ1-5
V: TRBV27
CDR3: CASSFRGHQPQHF
DNA: TGTGCCAGCAGTTTCAGGGGGCATCAGCCCCAGCATTTT

size: -
D: -
J: TRBJ1-1
V: TRBV2
CDR3: CASSGFLAAEAFF
DNA: TGTGCCAGCAGTGGCTTTTTGGCCGCTGAAGCTTTCTTT

size: -
D: -
J: TRBJ2-5
V: TRBV7-2
CDR3: CASSVAGQAQYF
DNA: TGTGCCAGCAGCGTCGCCGGTCAAGCCCAGTACTTC

size: -
D: -
J: TRBJ2-5
V: TRBV29-1
CDR3: CSVELQAEETQYF
DNA: TGCAGCGTTGAATTACAGGCCGAAGAGACCCAGTACTTC

size: -
D: -
J: TRBJ2-5
V: TRBV19
CDR3: CASSIRGETQYF
DNA: TGTGCCAGTAGTATCAGGGGTGAGACCCAGTACTTC

size: -
D: TRBD1
J: TRBJ1-1
V: TRBV25-1
CDR3: CASSRGQGMVAFF
DNA: TGTGCCAGCAGTAGGGGACAGGGGATGGTGGCTTTCTTT

size: -
D: TRBD1
J: TRBJ2-7
V: TRBV4-1
CDR3: CASSQIPGQGSLEQYF
DNA: TGCGCCAGCAGCCAAATACCGGGACAGGGGAGCCTCGAGCAGTACTTC

size: -
D: TRBD1
J: TRBJ1-2
V: TRBV6-5
CDR3: CASSYSLDRVNYGYTF
DNA: TGTGCCAGCAGTTACTCCTTGGACAGGGTCAACTATGGCTACACCTTC

size: -
D: -
J: TRBJ2-7
V: TRBV11-2
CDR3: CASSPTGRAGEQYF
DNA: TGTGCCAGCAGCCCCACAGGGAGGGCAGGCGAGCAGTACTTC

size: once
D: TRBD2
J: TRBJ2-3
V: TRBV25-1
CDR3: CASSELTGLGTDTQYF
DNA: TGTGCCAGCAGTGAATTGACGGGACTAGGGACAGATACGCAGTATTTT

size: -
D: TRBD2
J: TRBJ2-5
V: TRBV5-1
CDR3: CASSLRLAGLQETQYF
DNA: TGCGCCAGCAGCTTGAGACTAGCGGGCTTACAAGAGACCCAGTACTTC

size: few
D: -
J: TRBJ1-2
V: TRBV29-1
CDR3: CSVGSSGVGYTF
DNA: TGCAGCGTGGGGTCGAGCGGAGTGGGCTACACCTTC

size: -
D: -
J: TRBJ1-5
V: TRBV28
CDR3: CASSSFSNQPQHF
DNA: TGTGCCAGCAGTTCCTTTAGCAATCAGCCCCAGCATTTT

size: -
D: TRBD1
J: TRBJ2-7
V: TRBV6-1
CDR3: CASRTTGQGGEQYF
DNA: TGTGCCAGCAGAACGACGGGACAGGGTGGCGAGCAGTACTTC

size: few
D: TRBD2
J: TRBJ2-2
V: TRBV2
CDR3: CASSDTGGGRSGELFF
DNA: TGTGCCAGCAGTGACACGGGGGGGGGCCGAAGCGGGGAGCTGTTTTTT

size: -
D: TRBD1
J: TRBJ2-5
V: TRBV6-1
CDR3: CASKMTGGREETQYF
DNA: TGTGCCAGCAAAATGACAGGGGGGAGGGAAGAGACCCAGTACTTC

size: once
D: -
J: TRBJ1-2
V: TRBV5-8
CDR3: CASSLWLDPAGGYTF
DNA: TGTGCCAGCAGCTTGTGGCTAGACCCCGCGGGGGGCTACACCTTC

size: -
D: -
J: TRBJ1-5
V: TRBV19
CDR3: CASSISHSISNQPQHF
DNA: TGTGCCAGTAGTATAAGTCACTCTATTAGCAATCAGCCCCAGCATTTT

size: -
D: -
J: TRBJ2-1
V: TRBV7-9
CDR3: CASSLANTPGVGEQFF
DNA: TGTGCCAGCAGCTTAGCGAACACCCCCGGGGTCGGTGAGCAGTTCTTC

size: -
D: TRBD1
J: TRBJ1-2
V: TRBV2
CDR3: CASSQGQGSLYGYTF
DNA: TGTGCCAGCAGTCAAGGACAGGGGAGTCTGTATGGCTACACCTTC

size: -
D: TRBD1
J: TRBJ1-3
V: TRBV11-2
CDR3: CASSLDFRTGGSGNTIYF
DNA: TGTGCCAGCAGCTTAGATTTCAGGACAGGGGGATCTGGAAACACCATATATTTT

size: -
D: TRBD1
J: TRBJ2-5
V: TRBV5-4
CDR3: CASSINRGSETQYF
DNA: TGTGCCAGCAGCATCAACAGGGGGTCGGAGACCCAGTACTTC

size: -
D: -
J: TRBJ1-5
V: TRBV19
CDR3: CASLTPGGAQHF
DNA: TGTGCCAGCCTAACCCCGGGGGGGGCCCAGCATTTT

size: -
D: TRBD1
J: TRBJ1-2
V: TRBV7-9
CDR3: CASSYWDRGNYGYTF
DNA: TGTGCCAGCAGCTATTGGGACAGGGGTAACTATGGCTACACCTTC

size: few
D: TRBD1
J: TRBJ1-1
V: TRBV7-2
CDR3: CASSHPDRGPTEAFF
DNA: TGTGCCAGCAGCCACCCGGACAGGGGGCCGACTGAAGCTTTCTTT

size: -
D: TRBD1
J: TRBJ2-5
V: TRBV6-5
CDR3: CASRQGARETQYF
DNA: TGTGCCAGCAGGCAGGGGGCGAGGGAGACCCAGTACTTC

size: -
D: -
J: TRBJ2-2
V: TRBV19
CDR3: CASTPDGGTGELFF
DNA: TGTGCCAGTACCCCCGACGGGGGCACCGGGGAGCTGTTTTTT

size: -
D: -
J: TRBJ1-2
V: TRBV12-2
CDR3: CASPDRRYGYTF
DNA: TGTGCAAGTCCCGACAGGCGGTATGGCTACACCTTC

size: -
D: -
J: TRBJ1-3
V: TRBV7-8
CDR3: CASSPRGSGNTIYF
DNA: TGTGCCAGCAGCCCTCGGGGGTCTGGAAACACCATATATTTT

size: few
D: TRBD1
J: TRBJ1-2
V: TRBV19
CDR3: CASSPRTGGLYGYTF
DNA: TGTGCCAGTAGCCCTCGGACAGGGGGCCTCTATGGCTACACCTTC

size: -
D: TRBD1
J: TRBJ2-2
V: TRBV18
CDR3: CASSLRQGEITGELFF
DNA: TGTGCCAGCTCCCTTCGACAGGGTGAAATCACCGGGGAGCTGTTTTTT

size: once
D: TRBD1
J: TRBJ2-7
V: TRBV7-8
CDR3: CASRIGTGDSYEQYF
DNA: TGTGCCAGCAGGATTGGGACAGGGGACTCCTACGAGCAGTACTTC

size: -
D: -
J: TRBJ2-2
V: TRBV11-2
CDR3: CASSLPVRTRDGELFF
DNA: TGTGCCAGCAGCTTACCGGTTCGGACTCGGGACGGGGAGCTGTTTTTT

size: -
D: TRBD2
J: TRBJ2-1
V: TRBV19
CDR3: CASRPVRDRTSGAYNEQFF
DNA: TGTGCCAGTAGGCCGGTAAGGGATCGGACTAGCGGGGCCTACAATGAGCAGTTCTTC

size: -
D: -
J: TRBJ2-3
V: TRBV5-6
CDR3: CASSLLGGSLTDTQYF
DNA: TGTGCCAGCAGCTTGCTAGGGGGTAGCCTTACAGATACGCAGTATTTT

size: -
D: -
J: TRBJ1-2
V: TRBV7-9
CDR3: CSSSVTTGLDGYTF
DNA: TGTTCCAGCAGCGTAACAACAGGGCTCGATGGCTACACCTTC

size: -
D: -
J: TRBJ2-2
V: TRBV2
CDR3: CASRTTGTGELFF
DNA: TGTGCCAGCAGGACGACAGGCACCGGGGAGCTGTTTTTT

size: -
D: TRBD1
J: TRBJ1-6
V: TRBV16
CDR3: CASSRDRVRSPLHF
DNA: TGTGCCAGCAGCCGGGACAGGGTAAGATCACCCCTCCACTTT

size: few
D: TRBD2
J: TRBJ2-5
V: TRBV4-1
CDR3: CASSQDWASGKETQYF
DNA: TGTGCCAGCAGCCAAGATTGGGCTAGCGGGAAAGAGACCCAGTACTTC

size: -
D: -
J: TRBJ1-1
V: TRBV18
CDR3: CASSRGIDTEAFF
DNA: TGTGCCAGCTCACGCGGGATCGACACTGAAGCTTTCTTT

size: -
D: -
J: TRBJ2-7
V: TRBV7-6
CDR3: CASSLQPSAGEQYF
DNA: TGTGCCAGCAGCCTTCAGCCATCCGCGGGCGAGCAGTACTTC

size: -
D: -
J: TRBJ2-5
V: TRBV29-1
CDR3: CSAKQGQETQYF
DNA: TGCAGCGCCAAACAGGGCCAAGAGACCCAGTACTTC

size: -
D: -
J: TRBJ1-1
V: TRBV15
CDR3: CATSRYPVGAMNTEAFF
DNA: TGTGCCACCAGCAGGTACCCGGTGGGGGCCATGAACACTGAAGCTTTCTTT

size: once
D: TRBD1
J: TRBJ1-3
V: TRBV9
CDR3: CASSKGQGGSGNTIYF
DNA: TGTGCCAGCAGCAAGGGACAGGGAGGCTCTGGAAACACCATATATTTT